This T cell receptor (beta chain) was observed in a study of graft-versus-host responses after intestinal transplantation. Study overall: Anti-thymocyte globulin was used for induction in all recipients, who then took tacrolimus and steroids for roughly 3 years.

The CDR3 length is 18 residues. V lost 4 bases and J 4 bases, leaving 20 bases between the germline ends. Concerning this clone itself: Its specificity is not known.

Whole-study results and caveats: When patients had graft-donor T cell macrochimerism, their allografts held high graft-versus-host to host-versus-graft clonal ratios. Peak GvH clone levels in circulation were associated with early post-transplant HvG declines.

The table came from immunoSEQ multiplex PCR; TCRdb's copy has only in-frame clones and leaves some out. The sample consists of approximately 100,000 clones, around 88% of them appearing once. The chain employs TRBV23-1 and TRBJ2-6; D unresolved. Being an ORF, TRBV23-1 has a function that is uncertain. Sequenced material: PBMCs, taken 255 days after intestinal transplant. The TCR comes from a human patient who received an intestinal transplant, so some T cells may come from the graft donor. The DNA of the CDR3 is TGCGCCAGCAGTCCTCACAGTTCGAGGTGCTCCGGGGCCAACGTCCTGACTTTC. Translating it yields CASSPHSSRCSGANVLTF.